The sequence of this T cell receptor (beta chain) was determined in a study of T cell responses to AZD1222 COVID-19 vaccine. This CDR3 region has 13 residues. Germline CDR1 is SGHRS and CDR2 is YFSETQ. V was trimmed by 5 bases and J by 6 bases, leaving 14 bases between them. Notes on this clone: What it binds is unknown.

Libraries were prepared by immunoSEQ multiplex PCR; TCRdb keeps only in-frame clonotypes and omits some of them. The sample consists of around 160,000 clones, around 91% of them appearing once. Findings and limits, study-wide: Clonal diversity may have been underestimated in mostly white British donors. Spike-spanning, vaccine-associated CD4 TCRs were dominant at 160-218 and 743-854.

This chain connects TRBV5-1 to TRBJ1-1; weak D call: TRBD1 (5 bases). This receptor was taken from an adult in good health. Sequenced here: peripheral blood, sampled on day 0 of AZD1222 vaccination. Here the CDR3 DNA reads TGCGCCAGCAGGAACGGAAAAGGGGCTGAAGCTTTCTTT. Translating gives CASRNGKGAEAFF.